The entry below describes one T cell receptor (beta chain). Its antigen is unknown. Libraries were prepared by immunoSEQ multiplex PCR; TCRdb keeps only in-frame clonotypes and omits some of them. The sample has some 60,000 clones; nearly 85% are singletons. The data were taken from a study of OX40 agonist ivuxolimab in advanced cancers. As for the study in general: Partial response was recorded in three patients: one hepatocellular carcinoma and two cutaneous melanoma cases. Study-level findings and limits: Doses of 0.1 to 3.0 mg/kg were accompanied by clonal expansion of CD4+ and CD8+ blood T cells by week 6.

V dropped 4 bases and J dropped 1 base, with 9 bases sitting between them. The CDR3 loop spans 13 amino acids. CDR1 is SGHRS and CDR2 is YFSETQ in the germline V gene. This chain joins TRBV5-1 and TRBJ2-7; D uncertain. This sequence was found in an adult with an advanced solid tumor such as melanoma, head and neck, liver or kidney cancer. This sample comprised CD4+ or CD8+ T cells sorted from blood, obtained in a trial of the OX40 agonist ivuxolimab. As DNA, the CDR3 is TGCGCCAGCAGCCCGGACGTGTCCTACGAGCAGTACTTC. Its translation: CASSPDVSYEQYF.